This T cell receptor beta chain came from a study of T-cell memory formation after mild COVID-19. TCRdb re-analysed the 5' RACE reads in MiXCR, keeping a single row per CDR3 protein. The sample lists 110,000 to 150,000 distinct CDR3 sequences; roughly a quarter were seen once. This CDR3 comprises 15 residues. Germline-derived CDR1 and CDR2 are SQVTM and ANQGSEA. Trimming took off 3 bases at V and 3 bases at J, with 15 bases between the two ends. This clonotype was seen only a few times. The receptor's source is an adult woman who had mild COVID-19 (a few samples of this study predate the infection). Cell type and time point are not known. The source material was PBMCs or a T cell subset sorted from them (not recorded which). The rearrangement joins TRBV29-1 to TRBJ2-1; D not resolved. CDR3 sequence reads: CSVEGQEPIYNEQFF. CDR3 sequence (DNA): TGCAGCGTTGAGGGCCAGGAGCCCATCTACAATGAGCAGTTCTTC.